A selection of T cell receptor beta chains follows, all from one sample in a study of T cell repertoires in cytomegalovirus infection. One entry per CDR3 protein, called by TCRdb with MiXCR from the reads. The data show 400,000 to 550,000 distinct CDR3 sequences, around 10% seen once. The sample was PBMCs. These receptors originate from a human donor in good health (CMV status not recorded). Some clones in this sample may be carry-over from other donors' samples. The CDR3 runs from the conserved cysteine through the conserved F or W. Fields, in order: D gene, CDR3 length, clone size, J gene, V gene, CDR3 protein, CDR3 DNA. D genes are given only for firm matches. Expanded clones get a size class; other rows say once, few or many, or leave the size out.

D: .; length: 18; size: many; J: TRBJ2-7; V: TRBV19; CDR3: CASSTAHTQGIRAYEQYF; DNA: TGTGCCAGTAGTACCGCACATACCCAGGGGATTCGGGCCTACGAGCAGTACTTC
D: .; length: 15; size: many; J: TRBJ2-2; V: TRBV7-9; CDR3: CASRPGPKTTGELFF; DNA: TGTGCCAGCAGACCGGGACCGAAAACCACCGGGGAGCTGTTTTTT
D: TRBD1; length: 15; size: few; J: TRBJ1-5; V: TRBV7-8; CDR3: CASSYRTGSGQPQHF; DNA: TGTGCCAGCAGCTACCGGACAGGGTCCGGTCAGCCCCAGCATTTT
D: TRBD2; length: 15; size: few; J: TRBJ2-3; V: TRBV12-3/TRBV12-4; CDR3: CASIAQRGQADTQYF; DNA: TGTGCCAGCATCGCCCAGCGGGGGCAGGCAGATACGCAGTATTTT
D: TRBD1; length: 14; size: many; J: TRBJ2-5; V: TRBV5-5; CDR3: CASRRGTVQETQYF; DNA: TGTGCCAGCAGGAGAGGGACAGTCCAAGAGACCCAGTACTTC
D: TRBD2; length: 15; size: many; J: TRBJ2-3; V: TRBV10-3; CDR3: CAISMSGGSTDTQYF; DNA: TGTGCCATCAGTATGAGCGGGGGCAGCACAGATACGCAGTATTTT
D: TRBD2; length: 15; size: .; J: TRBJ2-7; V: TRBV20-1; CDR3: CSASRVFSGNYEQYF; DNA: TGCAGTGCTTCCCGCGTGTTTAGCGGGAATTACGAGCAGTACTTC
D: .; length: 15; size: few; J: TRBJ1-6; V: TRBV4-2; CDR3: CASSQDYRDERPLHF; DNA: TGTGCCAGCAGCCAAGATTACAGGGACGAGCGGCCCCTCCACTTT
D: TRBD1; length: 15; size: few; J: TRBJ2-3; V: TRBV27; CDR3: CASTAPGQGQDTQYF; DNA: TGTGCCAGCACCGCCCCGGGACAGGGACAAGATACGCAGTATTTT
D: .; length: 12; size: few; J: TRBJ1-1; V: TRBV2; CDR3: CATRDGNTEAFF; DNA: TGTGCCACCCGGGACGGGAACACTGAAGCTTTCTTT
D: .; length: 14; size: many; J: TRBJ1-2; V: TRBV7-9; CDR3: CASSSPPRGGRYTF; DNA: TGTGCCAGCAGCTCCCCCCCCAGGGGCGGACGCTACACCTTC
D: TRBD1; length: 16; size: few; J: TRBJ1-6; V: TRBV20-1; CDR3: CSATQGAGSYNSPLHF; DNA: TGCAGTGCTACACAGGGGGCAGGGTCCTATAATTCACCCCTCCACTTT
D: .; length: 13; size: few; J: TRBJ1-2; V: TRBV20-1; CDR3: CSASQRRSYGYTF; DNA: TGCAGTGCTTCGCAGCGCCGTAGCTATGGCTACACCTTC
D: .; length: 12; size: .; J: TRBJ2-2; V: TRBV6-5; CDR3: CASGLAGGELFF; DNA: TGTGCCAGCGGTCTGGCGGGAGGGGAGCTGTTTTTT
D: .; length: 16; size: .; J: TRBJ2-1; V: TRBV7-9; CDR3: CASSFIVGALYNEQFF; DNA: TGTGCCAGCAGCTTTATCGTGGGAGCGCTTTACAATGAGCAGTTCTTC
D: .; length: 13; size: .; J: TRBJ2-1; V: TRBV7-2; CDR3: CASRGRADNDQFF; DNA: TGTGCCAGCAGGGGTCGGGCGGACAATGACCAGTTCTTC
D: TRBD2; length: 16; size: many; J: TRBJ2-2; V: TRBV11-2; CDR3: CASSAHTSGGTGELFF; DNA: TGTGCCAGCAGCGCCCATACTAGCGGGGGAACCGGGGAGCTGTTTTTT
D: TRBD2; length: 16; size: many; J: TRBJ2-3; V: TRBV7-3; CDR3: CASDGGRLAGTDTQYF; DNA: TGTGCCAGCGACGGTGGAAGGCTAGCGGGAACAGATACGCAGTATTTT
D: .; length: 13; size: many; J: TRBJ1-2; V: TRBV11-2; CDR3: CASSLELLYGYTF; DNA: TGTGCCAGCAGCTTAGAACTCCTCTATGGCTACACCTTC
D: .; length: 13; size: many; J: TRBJ2-2; V: TRBV10-2; CDR3: CASRWGSSGELFF; DNA: TGCGCCAGCAGATGGGGATCTAGCGGGGAGCTGTTTTTT
D: .; length: 14; size: .; J: TRBJ1-1; V: TRBV25-1; CDR3: CASSEFDGLTEAFF; DNA: TGTGCCAGCAGTGAATTTGATGGGCTCACTGAAGCTTTCTTT
D: TRBD1; length: 16; size: few; J: TRBJ2-2; V: TRBV2; CDR3: CASSEQDRLRTGELFF; DNA: TGTGCCAGCAGTGAGCAGGACAGGCTAAGGACCGGGGAGCTGTTTTTT
D: .; length: 17; size: many; J: TRBJ1-2; V: TRBV19; CDR3: CASSPLPDSIPNYGYTF; DNA: TGTGCCAGTAGTCCTCTACCCGACAGCATTCCTAACTATGGCTACACCTTC
D: TRBD1; length: 15; size: many; J: TRBJ2-2; V: TRBV7-3; CDR3: CASSSTGGDTGELFF; DNA: TGTGCCAGCAGCTCGACAGGGGGCGACACCGGGGAGCTGTTTTTT
D: TRBD1; length: 12; size: .; J: TRBJ2-3; V: TRBV9; CDR3: CASSTRGNTQYF; DNA: TGTGCCAGCAGCACCAGGGGGAATACGCAGTATTTT
D: TRBD1; length: 14; size: few; J: TRBJ2-7; V: TRBV6-5; CDR3: CASSNRDRPYEQYF; DNA: TGTGCCAGCAGTAACCGGGACAGGCCCTACGAGCAGTACTTC
D: .; length: 14; size: many; J: TRBJ2-2; V: TRBV20-1; CDR3: CSALRGSNTGELFF; DNA: TGCAGTGCTCTCAGGGGTAGTAACACCGGGGAGCTGTTTTTT
D: .; length: 15; size: .; J: TRBJ1-1; V: TRBV2; CDR3: CASSESPTLNTEAFF; DNA: TGTGCCAGCAGTGAATCGCCGACATTGAACACTGAAGCTTTCTTT
D: TRBD1; length: 14; size: many; J: TRBJ1-5; V: TRBV28; CDR3: CASAGTGDTRPQHF; DNA: TGTGCCAGCGCAGGGACAGGGGACACTCGGCCCCAGCATTTT
D: TRBD2; length: 13; size: few; J: TRBJ2-5; V: TRBV20-1; CDR3: CSAGAGGLETQYF; DNA: TGCAGTGCCGGAGCGGGGGGGCTTGAGACCCAGTACTTC
D: .; length: 12; size: many; J: TRBJ2-2; V: TRBV20-1; CDR3: CSARGVPGELFF; DNA: TGCAGTGCTAGGGGAGTGCCCGGGGAGCTGTTTTTT
D: .; length: 13; size: .; J: TRBJ1-1; V: TRBV24-1; CDR3: CATSPGPDTEAFF; DNA: TGTGCCACCAGTCCAGGGCCCGACACTGAAGCTTTCTTT